A single sample is the source of the 5 T cell receptor beta chains below, sequenced in a study of cytomegalovirus exposure and HLA in healthy donors. The primer mix had 60 Vbeta and 13 Jbeta primers. The table came from immunoSEQ multiplex PCR; TCRdb's copy has only in-frame clones and leaves some out. The sample yields 170,000 or so clones, 60% to 80% seen once. The sample comprised PBMCs. The receptors derive from a woman aged 30 to 39 in good health and CMV-seronegative.

The chain is built from TRBV2 and TRBJ1-1, with 8 bases lining up with TRBD1. The length of the CDR3 is 14 residues. CDR1 and CDR2 from the germline V gene are SNHLY and FYNNEI. J lost 0 bases, V lost 6 bases, and 3 bases had no gene match. This chain's CDR3 is CASRNRGLNTEAFF. The CDR3 DNA reads as TGTGCCAGCAGGAACAGGGGGTTGAACACTGAAGCTTTCTTT.

Turning to this clone: At the DNA level, this CDR3 is encoded by other sequences in the same sample as well. The chain carries TRBV5-1 and TRBJ2-1; TRBD1 matches at 10 bases. Germline V lookup: CDR1 SGHRS, CDR2 YFSETQ. The CDR3 contains 14 residues. V trimming: 0 bases; J trimming: 6 bases; junction bases outside the gene matches: 0. This CDR3 is CASSLGTGGNEQFF. The CDR3 DNA follows: TGCGCCAGCAGCTTGGGGACAGGGGGCAATGAGCAGTTCTTC.

The genes are TRBV27 and TRBJ2-3; 10 positions agree with TRBD2. V shed 6 bases and J 3 bases; nucleotides not matched to a gene: 15. CDR1 MNHEY and CDR2 SMNVEV come from the germline V gene (reference sequence). The CDR3 extends over 18 amino acids. This CDR3 reads CASRSERGGFLGTDTQYF. The CDR3 DNA follows: TGTGCCAGCAGATCCGAGCGGGGGGGATTTTTGGGTACAGATACGCAGTATTTT.

Only a few counts were recorded for this clone. The chain has TRBV11-2 and TRBJ1-1; perhaps TRBD1 as D (5 bases). Germline CDR1 reads SGHAT; CDR2 reads FQNNGV. Trimming cost V 1 base and J 0 bases, with 18 bases left between them. The CDR3 covers 18 residues. CDR3 sequence (DNA): TGTGCCAGCAGCTTAGTTGGGACCCCGGGGGGAATGAACACTGAAGCTTTCTTT. This codes for CASSLVGTPGGMNTEAFF.

The V call is TRBV6-4, the J call TRBJ1-6; D is perhaps TRBD1 (5 bases). The CDR3 sequence is 15 residues long. V shed 6 bases and J shed 8 bases, with 17 bases lying between them. Germline loops: CDR1 MRHNA, CDR2 SNTAGT. The CDR3 reads CASSPQGRGDSPLHF. For the CDR3, the DNA is TGTGCCAGCAGCCCTCAAGGGAGGGGTGATTCACCCCTCCACTTT.